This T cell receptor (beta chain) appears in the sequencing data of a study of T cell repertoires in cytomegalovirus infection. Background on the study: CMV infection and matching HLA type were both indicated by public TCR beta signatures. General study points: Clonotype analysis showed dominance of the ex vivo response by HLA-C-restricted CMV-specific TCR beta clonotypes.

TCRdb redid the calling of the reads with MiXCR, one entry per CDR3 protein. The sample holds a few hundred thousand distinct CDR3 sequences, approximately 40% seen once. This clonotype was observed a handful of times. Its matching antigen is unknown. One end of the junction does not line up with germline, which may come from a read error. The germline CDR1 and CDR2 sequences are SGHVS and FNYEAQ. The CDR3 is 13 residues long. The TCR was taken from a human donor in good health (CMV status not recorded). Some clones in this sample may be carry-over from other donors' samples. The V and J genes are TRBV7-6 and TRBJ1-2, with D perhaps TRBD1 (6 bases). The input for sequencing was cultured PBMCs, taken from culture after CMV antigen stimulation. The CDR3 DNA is TGTGCCAGCAGTTTAGAACAGGGATATGGCTACACCTTC. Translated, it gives CASSLEQGYGYTF.